What follows is one TCR beta chain and its context. Which antigen it targets is not known. Qualities for individual bases were not recorded, and no much larger clone is one base off. This sample was taken from a study of blood T cells in healthy people across ages (dated by TCRdb to between 2015 and 2017). A note on the overall study: In model experiments, template switching captured about one uniquely barcoded TCR beta cDNA molecule for every two T cells. Using deep sequencing normalized with unique cDNA molecular identifiers, the study measured how TCR beta repertoire diversity changes with age. Four age groups were formed from the donors: young (average approximately 15 years), middle-aged (roughly 38), aged (62) and long-lived (about 80). Using the same blood draw, the study looked at two additional independent replicas of 1 million unique cDNA reads for two donors, one aged 18 to 30 and the other aged 80 or older.

The paper's findings and limits, for the study overall: Because donor CMV infection status was unknown, age-related changes in expanded clonotypes were potentially confounded. There was a strong correlation between observed TCR beta diversity and the percentage of naive T cells measured by flow cytometry. Bulk unsorted PBMC profiling prevented conclusive comparison of naive and antigen-experienced compartments. Compared with the aged group, the long-lived group had more naive CD4+ T cells, fewer expanded clones and increased TCR diversity, a pattern suggesting age selection. Total diversity estimates from one million sequenced T cells were considered lower bounds and underestimates. Observed TCR beta diversity per million T cells fell roughly linearly with age, and a significant reduction was already apparent by age roughly 40.

Reading the germline V gene gives CDR1 LGHNT and CDR2 FRNRAP. Between the V and J ends, shortened by 5 bases and 4 bases respectively, the junction contains 11 bases. There are 13 amino acids in the CDR3, from cysteine to phenylalanine inclusive. Only the CDR3 region is kept as DNA, spanning 39 bases read in frame from base 1. Donors were a few dozen systemically healthy Caucasian individuals from Russia aged roughly 6 to 90 years. Around 10 milliliters of peripheral blood were collected from each donor into EDTA-treated Vacutainer tubes. Ficoll-Paque density-gradient centrifugation was used to isolate PBMCs, with at least 6 million per sample. Trizol reagent was used to extract total RNA from the PBMCs, yielding at least 5.5 micrograms per sample. For every donor, an aliquot of PBMCs went through flow cytometry to measure the percentages of naive CD45RAhigh/CD27high T cells. To prepare the library, 5' RACE was applied. The instrument given in TCRdb is Illumina HiSeq 2500. The second PCR ran for about 6 to 12 cycles and used a J-beta primer mix along with a sample-barcoded 5' primer. A template-switch 5' adaptor carrying 12 random nucleotides introduced a unique molecular identifier onto each TCR beta cDNA molecule. At least 2.5 million CDR3-containing paired-end reads were obtained from each sample. First-strand cDNA was synthesized from all RNA with the Mint cDNA synthesis kit, primed by a TRBC-specific oligonucleotide. After uracil-DNA glycosylase treatment, a first 18-cycle PCR used universal primers M1SS and BC2_uni_R on all cDNA. Regarding the original processing steps: Each sample was normalized by randomly selecting 1 million high-quality reads, each carrying a distinct molecular identifier. Reads with shared molecular identifiers were discarded instead of being binned into consensus sequences. MiTCR, set to a Q25 quality threshold and the strictest error-elimination algorithm, was used for CDR3 identification, clonotype clustering and error correction. A nonparametric unseen species model with Euler transformation was used to estimate a lower bound on total TCR beta diversity. TCRdb reprocessing: public reads trimmed at Q25 with fastp, clones called with MiXCR, in-frame beta chains kept. Each record represents a unique CDR3 protein, reported with the most common genes and DNA among its rows. The V and J calls and clone size come from TCRdb's table, not from the authors' own analysis. Here the sample has 500,000 to 650,000 distinct CDR3 sequences; about 27% occur a single time. Under 4.5% of the sample rests with the top ten.

The same data also went into a second study, on T cells of mothers and their children. From the second report: The donors were nine systemically healthy Caucasian individuals, made up of three mothers and their six children. cDNA synthesis used all of the extracted RNA, with 1.5 ug of RNA in each 15 ul reaction. In the second PCR, the M1S primer added sample barcodes and 2-4 random nucleotides. Over 8.5 million TCR beta CDR3 reads came from each mother, compared with a few million reads from each child. TCR recombination output is similarly shaped by thymic selection in related and unrelated pairs, with a minor effect exerted by inherited differences. Normalized repertoire overlap was always slightly but never significantly higher in related than unrelated mother-child pairs. No persistent microchimeric T cell clones were found, with a detection sensitivity of 85 to 100 clones per million clonotypes. Deep NGS was used in the study to compare the TCR beta repertoires of mothers and children and to look for features that separate related mother-child pairs from unrelated individuals. Mothers averaged about 40 +/- 4 years of age and children averaged around 10 +/- 4 years. Libraries were sequenced on Illumina HiSeq 2000 with 100+100 nt paired-end reads after adapter ligation with NEBNext reagents. To prevent cross-contamination, the mother and child libraries were prepared one month apart and sequenced in separate runs. For each donor, between 500,000 and 2,000,000 distinct TCR beta clonotypes were identified. Naive TCR beta clonotypes were estimated from low-frequency clonotypes matched to each donor's FACS-determined naive share, without sorting.

This TCR derives from a boy aged 2 to 10 in good health. The sequence joins TRBV12-5 to TRBJ2-5; the D gene cannot be resolved reliably. Input material: blood. The CDR3 protein: CASGPYPVETQYF. The nucleotide sequence reads as follows: TGTGCTAGTGGTCCGTATCCCGTAGAGACCCAGTACTTC.